The rows below give T cell receptor beta chains drawn from one sample of a study of T cell responses to AZD1222 COVID-19 vaccine. The data were produced by immunoSEQ multiplex PCR, yet TCRdb's version contains in-frame clones alone and is incomplete. The table lists 150,000 or so clones, 80% to 90% of them singletons. Material: peripheral blood, obtained on day 0 of AZD1222 vaccination. These receptors originate from an adult in good health. Both conserved end residues are part of each CDR3. Each record gives: D gene, V gene, J gene, clone size, CDR3 DNA, CDR3 protein. A D gene is named only where the DNA matches it firmly. The size entry is marked missing in some rows and otherwise reads once, few, many or a size class.

>.|TRBV28|TRBJ2-4|.
TGTGCCAGCAGTTTATTAAGGATTCAGTACTTC
CASSLLRIQYF
>.|TRBV5-5|TRBJ1-4|.
TGTGCCAGCAGCCCGATCTGGGGGGCTGTAGGAAAAACTAATGAAAAACTGTTTTTT
CASSPIWGAVGKTNEKLFF
>TRBD1|TRBV27|TRBJ2-7|.
TGTGCCAGCAGAAGGGACAGGAGCTCCTACGAGCAGTACTTC
CASRRDRSSYEQYF
>.|TRBV28|TRBJ1-1|.
TGTGCCAGCTTGGGCCCGAACACTGAAGCTTTCTTT
CASLGPNTEAFF
>TRBD1|TRBV11-2|TRBJ1-2|.
TGTGCCAGCAGCTTAGTGGCAGGGGGAGGGTATGGCTACACCTTC
CASSLVAGGGYGYTF
>.|TRBV19|TRBJ1-5|.
TGTGCCAGTAGTATCACGGGAAGCAATCAGCCCCAGCATTTT
CASSITGSNQPQHF
>.|TRBV6-2/TRBV6-3|TRBJ2-3|.
TGTGCCAGCAGTTACTCGGCGGCTAACACAGATACGCAGTATTTT
CASSYSAANTDTQYF
>TRBD1|TRBV10-3|TRBJ1-6|.
TGTGCCATAACGGGACAGGGGAATTCACCCCTCCACTTT
CAITGQGNSPLHF
>TRBD2|TRBV27|TRBJ2-7|.
TGTGCCAGCAGCACCTCACTAGCGGGAGCCTCCTACGAGCAGTACTTC
CASSTSLAGASYEQYF
>TRBD1|TRBV28|TRBJ2-5|.
TGTGCCAGCAGGAGAGGGGGCTCGGGAGAGACCCAGTACTTC
CASRRGGSGETQYF
>.|TRBV7-2|TRBJ1-4|.
TGTGCCAGCAGCTTAGGACCGCCTAATGAAAAACTGTTTTTT
CASSLGPPNEKLFF
>TRBD2|TRBV9|TRBJ2-1|.
TGTGCCAGCACTGTGGGGGGGAACTCCTACAATGAGCAGTTCTTC
CASTVGGNSYNEQFF
>TRBD2|TRBV3-1/TRBV3-2|TRBJ2-3|.
TGTGCCAGCAGCCAAGAAGCGGGGGATACAGATACGCAGTATTTT
CASSQEAGDTDTQYF
>.|TRBV9|TRBJ1-2|.
TGTGCCAGCAGCGCCCCACCTAACTATGGCTACACCTTC
CASSAPPNYGYTF
>.|TRBV28|TRBJ1-2|.
TGTGCCAGCAGCACGTTTCTGGGGGGCTACACCTTC
CASSTFLGGYTF
>.|TRBV7-9|TRBJ1-3|few
TGTGCCAGCAGCGCAAAGTCAGGAGGTGGAAACACCATATATTTT
CASSAKSGGGNTIYF
>TRBD2|TRBV24-1|TRBJ2-1|.
TGTGCCACCAGTCCACTAGCGGAATACAATGAGCAGTTCTTC
CATSPLAEYNEQFF
>.|TRBV15|TRBJ2-1|.
TGTGCCACCAGCAGGCCGATGCGGGGCTCGATTTCCTACAATGAGCAGTTCTTC
CATSRPMRGSISYNEQFF
>.|TRBV3-1/TRBV3-2|TRBJ1-5|.
TGTGCCAGCAGCCTTAGGTTGGACTTGGCCCAGCATTTT
CASSLRLDLAQHF
>.|TRBV7-2|TRBJ1-1|.
TGTGCCAGCAGCCTCGTCCCAACCGCTGAAGCTTTCTTT
CASSLVPTAEAFF
>TRBD1|TRBV3-1/TRBV3-2|TRBJ1-2|.
TGTGCCAGCTCCGGGACAGGGGGCCGAGGCTACACCTTC
CASSGTGGRGYTF
>TRBD1|TRBV11-3|TRBJ2-5|.
TGTGCCAGCAGCTTAAGACGAACTACCACAGGGGCGGAGGAGACCCAGTACTTC
CASSLRRTTTGAEETQYF
>.|TRBV21-1|TRBJ2-1|.
TGTGCCAGCAGCAAAGTCGGACTTGCCTACAATGAGCAGTTCTTC
CASSKVGLAYNEQFF
>TRBD1|TRBV5-1|TRBJ1-6|.
TGCGCCAGCAGCCGGGACAGGGTGGAGAATTCACCCCTCCACTTT
CASSRDRVENSPLHF
>.|TRBV7-2|TRBJ2-3|.
TGTGCCAGCAGCTTCGGATACACAGATACGCAGTATTTT
CASSFGYTDTQYF
>.|TRBV12-3/TRBV12-4|TRBJ2-5|.
TGTGCCAGCAAGAGCCCTCAGGAGACCCAGTACTTC
CASKSPQETQYF
>TRBD1|TRBV10-1|TRBJ2-7|once
TGCGCCAGCAGCCGGGACAGGACGGGCGAGCAGTACTTC
CASSRDRTGEQYF
>.|TRBV5-3|TRBJ1-1|.
TGTGCCAGAAGCTTGGCCTGTAAGGGAGACACTGAAGCTTTCTTT
CARSLACKGDTEAFF
>.|TRBV5-1|TRBJ1-6|once
TGCGCCAGCAGCTCGATGATCTACTATAATTCACCCCTCCACTTT
CASSSMIYYNSPLHF
>.|TRBV6-5|TRBJ2-2|.
TGTGCCAGCAGTTTCCAGGTTCGGAACACCGGGGAGCTGTTTTTT
CASSFQVRNTGELFF
>.|TRBV3-1/TRBV3-2|TRBJ2-5|.
TGTGCCAGCAGCCAAGGGTCGCTAGCGCTCCAAGAGACCCAGTACTTC
CASSQGSLALQETQYF
>TRBD2|TRBV28|TRBJ2-3|.
TGTGCCAGCAGTCTCAGAAAATCTAGCGGCCCTAGCACAGATACGCAGTATTTT
CASSLRKSSGPSTDTQYF
>.|TRBV2|TRBJ2-2|.
TGTGCCAGCAGTGGAGTGGGGATCGGGGAGCTGTTTTTT
CASSGVGIGELFF
>.|TRBV4-1|TRBJ1-5|.
TGCGCCAGCAGCCGAACAACAGGGAGCAATCAGCCCCAGCATTTT
CASSRTTGSNQPQHF
>.|TRBV5-3|TRBJ2-3|.
TGTGCCAGAAGGGGAGATACGCAGTATTTT
CARRGDTQYF
>.|TRBV27|TRBJ1-4|.
TGTGCCAGCAGCCGAGGCTGGGGAGGTCAGGGGAGTAATGAAAAACTGTTTTTT
CASSRGWGGQGSNEKLFF
>.|TRBV10-3|TRBJ1-1|.
TGTGCCATCAGTGACCCCGGACGGCCGAACACTGAAGCTTTCTTT
CAISDPGRPNTEAFF
>.|TRBV7-2|TRBJ2-2|.
TGTGCCAGCAGCTTACAGTCGGGAAACACCGGGGAGCTGTTTTTT
CASSLQSGNTGELFF
>.|TRBV11-2|TRBJ2-7|.
TGTGCCAGCAGCGCCAGGGCCCACGAGCAGTACTTC
CASSARAHEQYF
>TRBD1|TRBV6-4|TRBJ1-2|.
TGTGCCAGCAGACCGGGACAGGGAGGCTATGGCTACACCTTC
CASRPGQGGYGYTF
>.|TRBV27|TRBJ2-2|.
TGTGCCAGCAGTTGGAACACCGGGGAGCTGTTTTTT
CASSWNTGELFF
>TRBD2|TRBV5-1|TRBJ2-3|.
TGCGCCAGCAGCTTGGGGGACTACAGAGAAGATACGCAGTATTTT
CASSLGDYREDTQYF
>.|TRBV4-1|TRBJ1-2|once
TGCGCCAGCAGCCCCACTCTCAGGGATAACTATGGCTACACCTTC
CASSPTLRDNYGYTF
>TRBD2|TRBV7-2|TRBJ2-7|once
TGTGCCAGCAGCCAAATAGCGGGGAACCTCTACGAGCAGTACTTC
CASSQIAGNLYEQYF
>.|TRBV5-1|TRBJ1-3|.
TGCGCCAGCGGCCCTGAGTCCTCTGGAAACACCATATATTTT
CASGPESSGNTIYF
>TRBD1|TRBV20-1|TRBJ1-2|few
TGCAGTGCTAGTAGTGGGGAGGGGGCAGGAGGCTACACCTTC
CSASSGEGAGGYTF
>.|TRBV20-1|TRBJ1-2|.
TGCAGTGCTAGTACAGTCGGCTACACCTTC
CSASTVGYTF
>.|TRBV19|TRBJ1-2|.
TGTGCCAGTAACGAGGGCGACTATGGCTACACCTTC
CASNEGDYGYTF
>TRBD1|TRBV7-3|TRBJ2-7|once
TGTGCCAGCAGCTTAAGCCCGGGACAGTCCTACGAGCAGTACTTC
CASSLSPGQSYEQYF
>.|TRBV7-2|TRBJ1-5|.
TGTGCCAGCAGCTTAGTCCTACAGGGAGGAGGCCAGCCCCAGCATTTT
CASSLVLQGGGQPQHF
>.|TRBV18|TRBJ1-1|.
TGTGCCAGCTCACTTAGAGGCGAGGGCACTGAAGCTTTCTTT
CASSLRGEGTEAFF
>.|TRBV5-1|TRBJ1-2|.
TGCGCCAGCAGCGAGACACTGGGACCGACGCTCTATGGCTACACCTTC
CASSETLGPTLYGYTF
>TRBD2|TRBV7-2|TRBJ2-1|.
TGTGCCAGCAGCTTAGGACTAGCGAGAAACAATGAGCAGTTCTTC
CASSLGLARNNEQFF
>.|TRBV4-2|TRBJ2-5|.
TGTGCCAGCAGCCAAGGCTTTCAAGAGACCCAGTACTTC
CASSQGFQETQYF